These T cell receptor beta chains were read from a single sample in a study of cytomegalovirus exposure and HLA in healthy donors. Data came from immunoSEQ multiplex PCR; TCRdb stores just in-frame clones and leaves some out. Its clone listing holds around 100,000 clones. Sample: PBMCs. All receptors come from a young man in good health and CMV-seronegative. CDR3s include the opening cysteine and the closing phenylalanine or tryptophan. The D gene is left open where the match is weak.

v_gene	d_gene	j_gene	CDR3aa	CDR3nt
TRBV5-4	NA	TRBJ1-3	CASRGSTGGNTIYF	TGTGCCAGCAGAGGATCAACGGGGGGAAACACCATATATTTT
TRBV9	TRBD2	TRBJ2-1	CASSETSGGRGEQFF	TGTGCCAGCAGCGAGACTAGCGGGGGGCGGGGTGAGCAGTTCTTC
TRBV30	NA	TRBJ1-1	CACGRNTEAFF	TGTGCCTGTGGGAGGAACACTGAAGCTTTCTTT
TRBV27	NA	TRBJ1-2	CASSLDGSGGYTF	TGTGCCAGCAGTTTAGATGGGAGCGGAGGCTACACCTTC
TRBV6-5	NA	TRBJ2-7	CASRRGPDYEQYF	TGTGCCAGCAGGCGGGGACCTGACTACGAGCAGTACTTC
TRBV5-5	TRBD1	TRBJ1-5	CASSLSGDSVQPQHF	TGTGCCAGCAGCTTGTCGGGGGACAGCGTTCAGCCCCAGCATTTT
TRBV5-4	NA	TRBJ2-3	CASSLLGRGTDTQYF	TGTGCCAGCAGCTTGCTGGGGCGCGGCACAGATACGCAGTATTTT
TRBV5-1	NA	TRBJ2-7	CASSAVGGHEQYF	TGCGCCAGCAGCGCCGTGGGGGGGCACGAGCAGTACTTC
TRBV5-8	NA	TRBJ2-1	CASSFRIHWGVSNEQFF	TGTGCCAGCAGCTTTCGGATTCACTGGGGGGTGAGCAATGAGCAGTTCTTC
TRBV25-1	TRBD1	TRBJ1-6	CASRETGDSPLHF	TGTGCCAGCAGAGAGACAGGGGATTCACCCCTCCACTTT
TRBV6-5	NA	TRBJ1-6	CASSRGTDSNSPLHF	TGTGCCAGCAGTCGCGGGACGGACTCAAATTCACCCCTCCACTTT
TRBV7-2	NA	TRBJ2-3	CASSRFSGTDTQYF	TGTGCCAGCAGTCGCTTCTCGGGCACAGATACGCAGTATTTT
TRBV19	TRBD1	TRBJ1-6	CASSIFLNLQGASSPLHF	TGTGCCAGTAGTATTTTCCTCAACCTACAGGGGGCCTCTTCACCCCTCCACTTT
TRBV2	NA	TRBJ1-2	CASSERGTYGYTF	TGTGCCAGCAGTGAACGGGGGACCTATGGCTACACCTTC
TRBV14	NA	TRBJ1-1	CASSQGSRGSTEAFF	TGTGCCAGCAGCCAAGGGTCAAGGGGGAGCACTGAAGCTTTCTTT
TRBV4-1	NA	TRBJ1-2	CASSQAGSGNYGYTF	TGCGCCAGCAGCCAAGCAGGGTCAGGGAACTATGGCTACACCTTC
TRBV6-1	TRBD1	TRBJ2-2	CASSERGLVSTGELFF	TGTGCCAGCAGTGAAAGGGGGCTAGTGTCCACCGGGGAGCTGTTTTTT
TRBV7-2	NA	TRBJ2-7	CASSLAAGPSYEQYF	TGTGCCAGCAGCTTAGCTGCGGGCCCCTCCTACGAGCAGTACTTC
TRBV4-2	TRBD1	TRBJ2-2	CASSHGQGTGELFF	TGTGCCAGCAGCCACGGACAGGGCACCGGGGAGCTGTTTTTT
TRBV2	NA	TRBJ1-1	CASSVTHGTEAFF	TGTGCCAGCAGTGTCACCCACGGCACTGAAGCTTTCTTT
TRBV6-5	TRBD2	TRBJ2-7	CATLERGRSYEQYF	TGTGCCACCCTCGAGCGGGGGCGATCCTACGAGCAGTACTTC
TRBV29-1	TRBD1	TRBJ2-1	CSVEIGTGYNEQFF	TGCAGCGTTGAAATCGGGACAGGGTACAATGAGCAGTTCTTC
TRBV2	NA	TRBJ2-5	CASSLLEQETQYF	TGTGCCAGCAGCCTACTAGAGCAAGAGACCCAGTACTTC
TRBV7-9	NA	TRBJ1-5	CASSLTVGAVNQPQHF	TGTGCCAGCAGCCTAACCGTGGGGGCTGTCAATCAGCCCCAGCATTTT
TRBV9	NA	TRBJ1-6	CASSETRVDNSPLHF	TGTGCCAGCAGCGAGACCAGGGTAGATAATTCACCCCTCCACTTT
TRBV9	TRBD2	TRBJ2-1	CASSVAAGTSGGAGEQFF	TGTGCCAGCAGCGTAGCTGCAGGGACTAGCGGGGGGGCGGGTGAGCAGTTCTTC
TRBV6-1	NA	TRBJ1-1	CASTWGLEGTEAFF	TGTGCCAGCACCTGGGGGCTCGAGGGCACTGAAGCTTTCTTT
TRBV10-3	NA	TRBJ1-4	CAISERQPANEKLFF	TGTGCCATCAGTGAGCGACAGCCTGCTAATGAAAAACTGTTTTTT
TRBV2	NA	TRBJ1-2	CASIFKTHYGYTF	TGTGCCAGCATTTTTAAGACTCACTATGGCTACACCTTC
TRBV7-6	NA	TRBJ2-3	CASSPRAGASTDTQYF	TGTGCCAGCAGCCCCCGGGCAGGGGCTAGCACAGATACGCAGTATTTT
TRBV6-5	NA	TRBJ1-3	CASRDSFFSGNTIYF	TGTGCCAGCAGGGACAGTTTCTTCTCTGGAAACACCATATATTTT
TRBV5-1	TRBD2	TRBJ2-3	CASSYLAGGTDTQYF	TGCGCCAGCAGTTATCTAGCGGGGGGCACAGATACGCAGTATTTT
TRBV6-4	NA	TRBJ1-2	CASSATGVGVGGYTF	TGTGCCAGCAGTGCAACCGGCGTAGGGGTCGGTGGCTACACCTTC
TRBV7-9	TRBD2	TRBJ2-1	CASSYGTSGNEQFF	TGTGCCAGCAGCTACGGGACTAGCGGCAATGAGCAGTTCTTC
TRBV10-3	TRBD1	TRBJ2-5	CAISEGQGVQETQYF	TGTGCCATCAGTGAAGGACAGGGGGTGCAAGAGACCCAGTACTTC
TRBV11-2	NA	TRBJ2-7	CASSETYEQYF	TGTGCCAGCAGCGAGACCTACGAGCAGTACTTC
TRBV28	NA	TRBJ2-5	CASSDYKTGGETQYF	TGTGCCAGCAGTGACTATAAGACAGGTGGAGAGACCCAGTACTTC
TRBV11-3	TRBD1	TRBJ2-1	CASSRGQVSYNEQFF	TGTGCCAGCAGCAGGGGACAGGTCTCCTACAATGAGCAGTTCTTC
TRBV19	NA	TRBJ2-7	CASSIGRDHTEQYF	TGTGCCAGTAGTATAGGCAGGGATCATACCGAGCAGTACTTC
TRBV7-9	TRBD2	TRBJ2-3	CASSLDGLAGGSSTDTQYF	TGTGCCAGCAGCTTAGATGGGCTAGCGGGGGGGTCTAGCACAGATACGCAGTATTTT
TRBV18	NA	TRBJ2-2	CASSPRGGTGELFF	TGTGCCAGCTCACCAAGGGGAGGAACCGGGGAGCTGTTTTTT
TRBV6-6	NA	TRBJ1-1	CASSPFSGQPYTEAFF	TGTGCCAGCAGCCCCTTCTCTGGGCAGCCTTACACTGAAGCTTTCTTT
TRBV28	TRBD2	TRBJ2-7	CASSSPGLGLSDEQYF	TGTGCCAGCAGCTCTCCGGGACTAGGGCTCTCGGACGAGCAGTACTTC
TRBV5-5	NA	TRBJ1-6	CASSLQGLDSPLHF	TGTGCCAGCAGCCTTCAGGGCTTGGATTCACCCCTCCACTTT
TRBV2	NA	TRBJ2-3	CASGRRWGGTDTQYF	TGTGCCAGTGGTAGGAGGTGGGGGGGCACAGATACGCAGTATTTT
TRBV13	TRBD1	TRBJ2-4	CASSGRDRGNGDIQYF	TGTGCCAGCAGCGGCCGGGACAGGGGCAATGGGGACATTCAGTACTTC
TRBV6-5	NA	TRBJ2-3	CASGRGTDTQYF	TGTGCCAGCGGGCGGGGTACAGATACGCAGTATTTT
TRBV28	NA	TRBJ1-5	CASTPGFVPGNQPQHF	TGTGCCAGCACCCCGGGGTTTGTGCCGGGCAATCAGCCCCAGCATTTT
TRBV5-4	NA	TRBJ1-1	CASSPQGPAIRAEAFF	TGTGCCAGCAGCCCACAGGGCCCTGCGATAAGGGCTGAAGCTTTCTTT
TRBV2	NA	TRBJ2-2	CASSRGGGGPRTGELFF	TGTGCCAGCAGCCGTGGAGGGGGGGGGCCGAGAACCGGGGAGCTGTTTTTT